The sequence of this TCR beta chain was determined in a study of T cells after posttransplantation cyclophosphamide. Study findings and constraints: TRB overlap between skin or GI tissue T cells and blood was limited. Donor-recipient repertoire similarity was low at 1-2 months, rising over year one.

The related graft donor's blood sample was taken on the day of bone marrow donation. Regarding this clone: Its cognate antigen is unknown.

Sequenced by immunoSEQ multiplex PCR; TCRdb stores in-frame clones only, minus some. Of 20,000 to 25,000 clones listed, about 76% are singletons. Specimen: memory CD4+ T cells sorted from PBMCs. The clonotype originates from a woman aged 60-75 years in good health, CMV-negative, and a related stem cell transplant donor.

The CDR3 spells CAISDREGTQYF. The DNA of the CDR3 is TGTGCCATCAGTGATAGGGAGGGGACCCAGTACTTC. The V call is TRBV10-3, the J call TRBJ2-5, with 7 bases identical to TRBD2. Germline V lookup: CDR1 ENHRY, CDR2 SYGVKD. Unmatched junction bases numbered 2, after V lost 3 bases and J lost 7 bases. The CDR3 consists of 12 residues.